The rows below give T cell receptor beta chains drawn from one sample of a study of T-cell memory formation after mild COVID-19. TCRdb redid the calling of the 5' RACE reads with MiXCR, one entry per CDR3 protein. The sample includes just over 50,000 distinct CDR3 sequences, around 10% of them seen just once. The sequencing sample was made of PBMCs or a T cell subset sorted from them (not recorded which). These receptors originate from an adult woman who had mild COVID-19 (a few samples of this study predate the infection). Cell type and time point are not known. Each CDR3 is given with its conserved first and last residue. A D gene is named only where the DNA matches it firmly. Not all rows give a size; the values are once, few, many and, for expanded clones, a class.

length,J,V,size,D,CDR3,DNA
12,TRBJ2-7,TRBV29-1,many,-,CSVGGHLGEQYF,TGCAGCGTTGGTGGCCACTTGGGGGAGCAGTACTTC
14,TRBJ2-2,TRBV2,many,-,CASSPGRNTGELFF,TGTGCCAGCAGTCCCGGACGGAACACCGGGGAGCTGTTTTTT
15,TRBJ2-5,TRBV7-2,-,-,CASSLEGLRMETQYF,TGTGCCAGCAGCTTAGAGGGGTTAAGGATGGAGACCCAGTACTTC
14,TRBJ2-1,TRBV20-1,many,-,CSARRERTYNEQFF,TGCAGTGCTAGACGGGAAAGAACCTACAATGAGCAGTTCTTC
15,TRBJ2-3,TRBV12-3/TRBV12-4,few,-,CASSPRALAPNTQYF,TGTGCCAGCAGTCCTCGGGCGCTGGCCCCAAATACGCAGTATTTT
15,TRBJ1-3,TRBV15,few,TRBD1,CATSRSRTGVNTIYF,TGTGCCACCAGCAGATCAAGGACAGGGGTAAACACCATATATTTT
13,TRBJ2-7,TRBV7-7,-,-,CASSFGQCYEQYF,TGTGCCAGCAGCTTCGGACAGTGCTACGAGCAGTACTTC
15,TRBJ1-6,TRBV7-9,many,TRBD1,CASSSLGQGNSPLHF,TGTGCCAGCAGCTCATTAGGACAGGGAAATTCACCCCTCCACTTT
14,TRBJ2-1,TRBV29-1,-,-,CSVEDLSSYNEQFF,TGCAGCGTCGAGGACTTAAGCTCCTACAATGAGCAGTTCTTC
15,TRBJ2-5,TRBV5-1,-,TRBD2,CASCPSGGAQETQYF,TGCGCCAGCTGCCCTAGCGGGGGGGCCCAAGAGACCCAGTACTTC
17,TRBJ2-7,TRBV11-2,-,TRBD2,CASSAAGTSGSLYEQYF,TGTGCCAGCAGCGCCGCCGGGACTAGCGGGAGTTTGTACGAGCAGTACTTC
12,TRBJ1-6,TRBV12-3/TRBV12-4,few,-,CASSLVGSPLHF,TGTGCCAGCAGTTTAGTGGGGTCACCCCTCCACTTT
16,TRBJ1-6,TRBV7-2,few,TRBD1,CASSPMGGQGGSPLHF,TGTGCCAGCAGCCCAATGGGGGGACAGGGAGGTTCACCCCTCCACTTT
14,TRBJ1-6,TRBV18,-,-,CASSPSSGNSPLHF,TGTGCCAGCTCACCCAGTTCTGGTAATTCACCCCTCCACTTT
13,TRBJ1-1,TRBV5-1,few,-,CASKEGFSTEAFF,TGCGCCAGCAAGGAAGGGTTCAGCACTGAAGCTTTCTTT